Listed here is a single TCR beta chain. What it recognizes is unknown. The sample is drawn from a study of graft-versus-host responses after intestinal transplantation. Overall study context: Transplant recipients had multivisceral, liver-intestinal, or isolated intestinal grafts. Anti-thymocyte globulin was used for induction in all recipients, who then took tacrolimus and steroids for around 3 years. Findings of the study overall: Graft-versus-host to host-versus-graft clonal ratios in allografts were high in patients with graft-donor T cell macrochimerism.

Some clones are missing from TCRdb's copy, which holds only in-frame ones; the method was immunoSEQ multiplex PCR. The sample lists about 120,000 clones; approximately 90% were seen once. This CDR3 is 15 amino acids long. Germline-derived CDR1 and CDR2 are SEHNR and FQNEAQ (reference sequence). Germline trimming cut 5 bases from V and 3 bases from J; bases unmatched to any gene: 5. The sample here was unstimulated CD4+ T cells sorted from spleen or lymph node cells, taken before intestinal transplant. The clonotype originates from a human donor who received an intestinal transplant. This chain uses TRBV7-9 with TRBJ1-5; TRBD1 agrees at 9 bases. The chain's CDR3 is CASSPGQGINQPQHF. Written as DNA, the CDR3 is TGTGCCAGCAGCCCCGGACAGGGGATCAATCAGCCCCAGCATTTT.